This is a list of T cell receptor beta chains from one sample in a study of a mutant IDH1 vaccine in newly diagnosed glioma. Data came from immunoSEQ multiplex PCR; TCRdb stores just in-frame clones and leaves some out. Found here are about 67,000 clones, 80% to 90% of them singletons; the top ten hold 4% to 5.5%. Sequencing was performed on peripheral blood mononuclear cells (PBMCs), taken from a glioma patient treated with radiotherapy, temozolomide or both. Receptors were obtained from a young woman with glioma. Some clones in this sample may be carry-over from other donors' samples. Each CDR3 is given with its conserved first and last residue. The D gene is left open where the match is weak. The size entry is marked missing in some rows and otherwise reads once, few, many or a size class.

j_gene | d_gene | v_gene | abundance | CDR3nt | CDR3aa
TRBJ2-3 | TRBD2 | TRBV7-9 | - | TGTGCCAGCAGCTTATGGGGACTAGCGGGAGGGCGAGACACAGATACGCAGTATTTT | CASSLWGLAGGRDTDTQYF
TRBJ2-5 | - | TRBV7-6 | - | TGTGCCAGCAGCTTAGTCGAGAACGGATTCATACAAGAGACCCAGTACTTC | CASSLVENGFIQETQYF
TRBJ1-1 | TRBD1 | TRBV6-1 | - | TGTGCCAGCAGACAGGGGGAGGGGACTGAAGCTTTCTTT | CASRQGEGTEAFF
TRBJ1-1 | TRBD1 | TRBV4-3 | few | TGCGCCAGCAGCCAGGTATGGGCAGGGGGCACTGAAGCTTTCTTT | CASSQVWAGGTEAFF
TRBJ2-1 | - | TRBV10-1 | - | TGCGCCAGCAGTGCCGGCCGGGATCCATACAATGAGCAGTTCTTC | CASSAGRDPYNEQFF
TRBJ2-1 | TRBD2 | TRBV25-1 | - | TGTGCCAGCGGACTAGCGGGCTACAATGAGCAGTTCTTC | CASGLAGYNEQFF
TRBJ2-7 | - | TRBV25-1 | - | TGTGCCAGCAGTACCCCCTACGAGCAGTACTTC | CASSTPYEQYF
TRBJ1-1 | - | TRBV2 | few | TGTGCCAGCAGTGAGCCCTTGGACAACGGCCACACTGAAGCTTTCTTT | CASSEPLDNGHTEAFF
TRBJ2-2 | - | TRBV7-9 | few | TGTGCCAGCAGCTCCCTACTAGAGAAGGGCACCGGGGAGCTGTTTTTT | CASSSLLEKGTGELFF
TRBJ2-7 | TRBD2 | TRBV9 | - | TGTGCCAGCAGCCGCCAGGCGGGAGATGGCGAGCAGTACTTC | CASSRQAGDGEQYF
TRBJ1-1 | TRBD1 | TRBV6-6 | - | TGTGCCAGCAGTTACCTCCAGGGGGGCACTGAAGCTTTCTTT | CASSYLQGGTEAFF
TRBJ2-7 | TRBD1 | TRBV9 | - | TGTGCCAGCAGCGTAGGGGACAGCGAAACCTACGAGCAGTACTTC | CASSVGDSETYEQYF
TRBJ2-2 | TRBD2 | TRBV11-3 | - | TGTGCCAGCAGCCATAGCGGGAGCGTCACCGGGGAGCTGTTTTTT | CASSHSGSVTGELFF
TRBJ2-1 | - | TRBV30 | - | TGTGCCTGGAGTGTAGGGAGTGAGCAGTTCTTC | CAWSVGSEQFF
TRBJ2-5 | TRBD2 | TRBV14 | - | TGTGCCAGCAGCCAAGGCGGCGGGAGGAGAAGAGAGACCCAGTACTTC | CASSQGGGRRRETQYF
TRBJ2-7 | - | TRBV5-1 | - | TGCGCCAGCAGCTTATGGACTGATTTCTCCTACGAGCAGTACTTC | CASSLWTDFSYEQYF
TRBJ2-5 | - | TRBV5-8 | - | TGTGCCAGCAGCTTGGGGGGGCGGACCCAAGAGACCCAGTACTTC | CASSLGGRTQETQYF
TRBJ2-7 | TRBD1 | TRBV5-6 | once | TGTGCCAGCAGCTTCACGACAGGGCCCGGGTACGAGCAGTACTTC | CASSFTTGPGYEQYF
TRBJ1-1 | TRBD1 | TRBV9 | few | TGTGCCAGCAGCGTAGAGGACAGGGTCACTGAAGCTTTCTTT | CASSVEDRVTEAFF
TRBJ1-2 | - | TRBV29-1 | once | TGCAGCGTTGCAAAGGGGCTCTGGGGCTACACCTTC | CSVAKGLWGYTF
TRBJ2-4 | - | TRBV7-9 | - | TGTGCCAGCGAACTAGGGATAGGGGACATTCAGTACTTC | CASELGIGDIQYF
TRBJ1-6 | TRBD1 | TRBV27 | - | TGTGCCAGCAGTATAAGACAGGGCCAGGCACCCCTCCACTTT | CASSIRQGQAPLHF
TRBJ1-1 | - | TRBV5-4 | - | TGTGCCAGCAGCTTAGAACCTCATAAGGGAACTTTCTTT | CASSLEPHKGTFF
TRBJ2-5 | - | TRBV19 | - | TGTGCCAGTCGGGACACCCAAGAGACCCAGTACTTC | CASRDTQETQYF
TRBJ1-1 | - | TRBV7-9 | - | TGTGCCAGCAGCTTAGCGGACGGACAGAAAACTGAAGCTTTCTTT | CASSLADGQKTEAFF
TRBJ2-7 | - | TRBV11-3 | - | TGTGCCAGCAGCTCCGGGTCAACCTACGAGCAGTACTTC | CASSSGSTYEQYF
TRBJ2-1 | - | TRBV5-1 | - | TGCGCCAGCGGACCTAGGGGCTCCTACAATGAGCAGTTCTTC | CASGPRGSYNEQFF
TRBJ2-7 | - | TRBV9 | - | TGTGCCAGCAGCGCCGGGACACCAGGCAGCTCCTACGAGCAGTACTTC | CASSAGTPGSSYEQYF
TRBJ1-1 | TRBD1 | TRBV10-1 | - | TGCGCCAGCAGTGAAACAGGGGGCGGAATCGATGAAGCTTTCTTT | CASSETGGGIDEAFF
TRBJ1-2 | - | TRBV30 | - | TGTGCCTGGAGGCTCCCCGGGGGTGGTGGGTATGGCTACACCTTC | CAWRLPGGGGYGYTF
TRBJ2-3 | TRBD2 | TRBV19 | - | TGTGCCAGCTCTAGCGGGAGTACAGATACGCAGTATTTT | CASSSGSTDTQYF
TRBJ1-1 | - | TRBV5-1 | - | TGCGCCAGCAGCTTGCACGTGAACACTGAAGCTTTCTTT | CASSLHVNTEAFF
TRBJ2-7 | TRBD2 | TRBV9 | few | TGTGCCAGCAGCGTAGGGGCTAGCGGTGCCTACGAGCAGTACTTC | CASSVGASGAYEQYF
TRBJ1-2 | TRBD1 | TRBV15 | - | TGTGCCACCAGCCCCCGACAGGGGAATAACTATGGCTACACCTTC | CATSPRQGNNYGYTF
TRBJ2-1 | TRBD2 | TRBV2 | - | TGTGCCAGCAGGGGGACTACAGATTACAATGAGCAGTTCTTC | CASRGTTDYNEQFF
TRBJ1-2 | - | TRBV5-4 | once | TGTGCCAGCAGCTTGGATAGGACCCCGGACTATGGCTACACCTTC | CASSLDRTPDYGYTF
TRBJ2-5 | TRBD2 | TRBV14 | - | TGTGCCAGCAGCCAAGGACTAGCGGGAGGGCAAGAGACCCAGTACTTC | CASSQGLAGGQETQYF
TRBJ1-4 | - | TRBV14 | - | TGTGCCAGCAGCCCAACGACAGGTCCGAGGAATGAAAAACTGTTTTTT | CASSPTTGPRNEKLFF
TRBJ2-1 | - | TRBV9 | once | TGTGCCAGCAGCGTAGATCAGGCAGGGCATAAAAAGGTCTTC | CASSVDQAGHKKVF
TRBJ1-5 | - | TRBV6-6 | - | TGTGCCAGCAGTTCTTCTCGAGGACAGCCCCAGCATTTT | CASSSSRGQPQHF
TRBJ1-2 | - | TRBV2 | - | TGTGCCAGCAGTGAAGCTAGGGACTCAAATGGCTACACCTTC | CASSEARDSNGYTF
TRBJ1-2 | - | TRBV11-2 | - | TGTGCCAGCAGCTTAGAACCCCAGGGGCATGGCTACACCTTC | CASSLEPQGHGYTF
TRBJ2-3 | TRBD2 | TRBV6-1 | - | TGTGCCAGCAGTCGAGCGGGAGTTACAGATACGCAGTATTTT | CASSRAGVTDTQYF
TRBJ2-1 | - | TRBV2 | - | TGTGCCAGCAGTGAAGCGCTTGGGGGGAGATCTGAGCAGTTCTTC | CASSEALGGRSEQFF
TRBJ2-7 | - | TRBV7-2 | - | TGTGCCAGCAGCTGGGGGACGGCGTTTTCCGAGCAGTACTTC | CASSWGTAFSEQYF
TRBJ1-5 | - | TRBV2 | few | TGTGCCAGCACCACAACTTCACATCAGCCCCAGCATTTT | CASTTTSHQPQHF
TRBJ2-1 | - | TRBV21-1 | - | TGTGCCAGCAGCAAAGTCGCTAGCGTATCCTACAATGAGCAGTTCTTC | CASSKVASVSYNEQFF
TRBJ2-3 | - | TRBV6-6 | - | TGTGCCAGCAGACCCGTCGGGGCCCCCACAGATACGCAGTATTTT | CASRPVGAPTDTQYF
TRBJ1-5 | TRBD1 | TRBV30 | - | TGTGCCTGGAGTACCAGGGGGTATAGCAATCAGCCCCAGCATTTT | CAWSTRGYSNQPQHF
TRBJ2-7 | - | TRBV4-1 | - | TGCGCCAGCAGCCCAGGGGGGGCGGTCCGGGTGCAGTACTTC | CASSPGGAVRVQYF
TRBJ2-7 | TRBD1 | TRBV6-1 | - | TGTGCCAGCAGTGGTCCCGGGGACAGGGCCTACGAGCAGTACTTC | CASSGPGDRAYEQYF
TRBJ1-6 | TRBD1 | TRBV14 | - | TGTGCCAGCAGCCAACGGACAGGGCATAATTCACCCCTCCACTTT | CASSQRTGHNSPLHF
TRBJ2-7 | - | TRBV9 | few | TGTGCCAGCAGCGCTGGCCTCGGAGGGCACCACGAGCAGTACTTC | CASSAGLGGHHEQYF
TRBJ2-7 | - | TRBV5-6 | - | TGTGCCAGCAGTCCTGTGGGGTATGGCGAGCAGTACTTC | CASSPVGYGEQYF
TRBJ2-2 | - | TRBV2 | - | TGTGCCAGCACGCGGGGCGGCGGGGAGCTGTTTTTT | CASTRGGGELFF
TRBJ2-7 | TRBD2 | TRBV9 | - | TGTGCCAGCAGCCTGGGGGGGGGCTCCTACGAGCAGTACTTC | CASSLGGGSYEQYF
TRBJ2-6 | - | TRBV5-6 | - | TGTGCCAGCACCCAGATCAGAGGGCGGCCCGGGGCCAACGTCCTGACTTTC | CASTQIRGRPGANVLTF
TRBJ2-5 | - | TRBV7-9 | - | TGTGCCAGCAGCTTAGCCCGGGACATCCAAGAGACCCAGTACTTC | CASSLARDIQETQYF